Each of the 20 T cell receptor beta chains below was sequenced from the same sample in a study of T cell repertoires in cytomegalovirus infection. No antigen has been assigned to these receptors. In TCRdb, the reads were re-called with MiXCR into one record per CDR3 protein. The sample lists a few hundred thousand distinct CDR3 sequences, approximately 42% occurring once. The sample was cultured PBMCs, taken from culture after CMV antigen stimulation. Receptors were obtained from a human donor in good health (CMV status not recorded). Some clones in this sample may be carry-over from other donors' samples.

CDR3 DNA sequence: TGTGCCAGCAGCTTAGACCCTAGCACAGATACGCAGTATTTT. This translates into CASSLDPSTDTQYF. J is TRBJ2-3 and V is TRBV7-2; no definite D call. CDR1 and CDR2 from the germline V gene are SGHTA and FQGNSA. The CDR3 covers 14 residues. V was shortened by 1 base and J by 0 bases, with 5 bases between the two germline ends.

This clonotype was seen just once. The chain combines TRBV7-9 with TRBJ1-3, with D uncertain. Germline-derived CDR1 and CDR2 are SEHNR and FQNEAQ (reference sequence). With 1 base removed from V and 0 bases from J, the gap between germline ends came to 10 bases. CDR3 length equals 16 residues. The CDR3 sequence: CASSLGGSLSGNTIYF. The CDR3 nucleotides are TGTGCCAGCAGCTTAGGAGGCAGCCTCTCTGGAAACACCATATATTTT.

The CDR3 bases are TGTGCCAGCAGCCCAGGACTAGCGGGGGGAGTTTTGTACACCGGGGAGCTGTTTTTT. Its protein product is CASSPGLAGGVLYTGELFF. The V and J genes are TRBV7-6 and TRBJ2-2; 14 nucleotides align to TRBD2. With 5 bases clipped from V and 3 bases from J, the junction kept 11 bases outside the gene matches. Germline CDR1 SGHVS, CDR2 FNYEAQ. The CDR3 sequence is 19 residues long.

The chain has TRBV7-8 and TRBJ1-5; D gene unclear. Germline V lookup: CDR1 SGHVS, CDR2 FQNEAQ. V gave up 2 bases and J gave up 0 bases, with 11 bases separating them. This CDR3 is 16 amino acids long. The CDR3 reads CASSLTLGNSNQPQHF. The CDR3, as DNA: TGTGCCAGCAGCTTAACTCTGGGGAATAGCAATCAGCCCCAGCATTTT.

The gene calls are TRBV6-2 or TRBV6-3 and TRBJ2-7; D unclear. Trimming removed 6 bases from V and 0 bases from J, with 6 bases in between. Germline CDR1 is MNHEY and CDR2 is SVGEGT. The CDR3 contains 12 residues. Written as DNA, the CDR3 is TGTGCCAGCAGCGACCCCTCCTACGAGCAGTACTTC. Protein sequence: CASSDPSYEQYF.

This clonotype was detected a few times. The rearrangement uses TRBV6-1 and TRBJ2-7; no clear D gene. From germline, CDR1 is MNHNS and CDR2 SASEGT. The V gene lost 3 bases and the J gene lost 4 bases, with 13 bases spanning the gap. The CDR3 runs 14 residues. The CDR3 loop is CASSEFWAKYEQYF. CDR3 DNA: TGTGCCAGCAGTGAGTTTTGGGCCAAATACGAGCAGTACTTC.

This sequence joins TRBV27 and TRBJ1-2, with D unresolved. The V end lost 5 bases, the J end lost 1 base, and 11 bases lay between the germline ends. The CDR3 has 14 amino acids. The germline gives CDR1 MNHEY, CDR2 SMNVEV (reference sequence). CDR3 in DNA: TGTGCCAGCAGTCTGGACGGTTTTAACTATGGCTACACCTTC. The encoded protein is CASSLDGFNYGYTF.

This chain connects TRBV27 to TRBJ1-6, with D possibly matching TRBD1 (6 bases). CDR3 length: 13 residues. V was cut by 5 bases and J by 7 bases, with 9 bases left in between. Germline lookup yields CDR1 MNHEY and CDR2 SMNVEV (reference sequence). CDR3 residues: CASSRTENSPLHF. The CDR3 DNA reads as TGTGCCAGCAGTCGGACAGAGAATTCACCCCTCCACTTT.

The J gene is TRBJ2-2, the V gene TRBV24-1; 9 bases fit TRBD1. The CDR3 contains 13 residues. In germline, CDR1 is KGHDR, CDR2 SFDVKD. J lost 6 bases, V lost 5 bases, and 0 bases had no gene match. The CDR3 DNA reads as TGTGCCACCAGTGGACAGGGGGCCGGGGAGCTGTTTTTT. Translation gives CATSGQGAGELFF.

In its sample, this clonotype was seen a few times. The chain joins TRBV15 to TRBJ2-7; D remains ambiguous. The CDR3 spans 15 residues. V lost 1 base to trimming and J lost 2 bases, with 12 bases between them. Per germline, CDR1 LNHNV and CDR2 YYDKDF (reference sequence). CDR3: CATSRVGLGPYEQYF. DNA of the CDR3: TGTGCCACCAGCAGAGTGGGCCTCGGCCCCTACGAGCAGTACTTC.

This clonotype was recorded a few times. The chain links TRBV9 to TRBJ2-3; D not certain. This CDR3 is built from 14 residues. Germline values: CDR1 SGDLS, CDR2 YYNGEE. With 0 bases removed from V and 2 bases from J, the gap between germline ends came to 7 bases. CDR3 sequence: CASSVGEITDTQYF. CDR3 in DNA: TGTGCCAGCAGCGTAGGCGAAATCACAGATACGCAGTATTTT.

Here the CDR3 DNA reads TGTGCCAGCAGGGTTAGCTCCTACAATGAGCAGTTCTTC. Translating it yields CASRVSSYNEQFF. The chain recombines TRBV11-2 with TRBJ2-1; the D is unclear. Germline lookup yields CDR1 SGHAT and CDR2 FQNNGV. The CDR3 length is 13 residues. V lost 6 bases to trimming and J lost 0 bases, with 6 bases between them.

This clonotype was seen more than once but under ten times. The chain recombines TRBV10-3 with TRBJ2-1; 7 bases fit TRBD2. Per germline, CDR1 ENHRY and CDR2 SYGVKD. After removal of 6 bases from V and 7 bases from J, the junction contained 12 bases not matched to a gene. The CDR3 is made up of 15 amino acids. CDR3 residues: CAIRTSSGGGNEQFF. Written as DNA, the CDR3 is TGTGCCATCAGAACTTCTAGCGGCGGGGGAAATGAGCAGTTCTTC.

The V call is TRBV4-3, the J call TRBJ1-5; possibly TRBD1 for D (5 bases). Trimming pared 1 base from V and 0 bases from J, leaving 10 bases between. Per germline, CDR1 LGHNA and CDR2 YSLEER. The CDR3 covers 16 residues. CDR3 loop: CASSQGGGYSNQPQHF. CDR3 nucleotides: TGCGCCAGCAGCCAAGGGGGGGGTTATAGCAATCAGCCCCAGCATTTT.

The V call is TRBV28, the J call TRBJ2-7; D is unclear. CDR3 length: 12 residues. V shed 3 bases and J shed 6 bases, with 9 bases lying between them. The germline gives CDR1 MDHEN, CDR2 SYDVKM. CDR3 sequence: CASSFARGEQYF. CDR3 coding DNA: TGTGCCAGCAGTTTCGCCCGCGGCGAGCAGTACTTC.

This clonotype was recorded a few times. The chain is built from TRBV7-2 and TRBJ2-3, with D tentatively TRBD1 (6 bases). CDR1 and CDR2 from the germline V gene are SGHTA and FQGNSA. The germline V and J ends were trimmed by 7 bases and 2 bases, with 19 bases remaining between them. This CDR3 contains 16 residues. The CDR3 DNA is TGTGCCAGCACCCAGGGGTTTGGCTTTACCACAGATACGCAGTATTTT. Protein product: CASTQGFGFTTDTQYF.

This clonotype was recorded a few times. The chain uses TRBV6-1 and TRBJ2-2; 11 bases fit TRBD1. Germline V gene sequence: CDR1 MNHNS, CDR2 SASEGT. The CDR3 extends over 17 amino acids. The V gene end was trimmed by 3 bases and the J gene end by 5 bases; junction bases not matched to a gene: 8. CDR3 sequence reads: CASSDVPGQGVTGELFF. In DNA, the CDR3 is TGTGCCAGCAGTGATGTACCGGGACAGGGGGTAACCGGGGAGCTGTTTTTT.

The genes are TRBV28 and TRBJ2-1; D unresolved. Germline CDR1 and CDR2: MDHEN and SYDVKM. CDR3 length: 15 residues. The V gene lost 4 bases and the J gene lost 7 bases, with 17 bases spanning the gap. The CDR3 DNA follows: TGTGCCAGCAGTTACAGCGAGAAACGGGTAAATGAGCAGTTCTTC. This codes for CASSYSEKRVNEQFF.

This clonotype turned up a few times. The V call is TRBV11-2, the J call TRBJ2-7; D possibly matches TRBD1 or TRBD2 (5 bases each). Trimming took off 4 bases at V and 9 bases at J, with 19 bases between the two ends. The CDR3 runs to 14 residues. The germline gives CDR1 SGHAT, CDR2 FQNNGV. The CDR3 coding sequence is TGTGCCAGCAGCTCCCTGGGACCGGGCCTGGGGCAGTACTTC. Translated: CASSSLGPGLGQYF.

The chain recombines TRBV4-3 with TRBJ2-7; 8 bases are shared with TRBD2. With 5 bases clipped from V and 0 bases from J, the junction kept 3 bases outside the gene matches. Germline lookup yields CDR1 LGHNA and CDR2 YSLEER. The CDR3 loop spans 14 amino acids. The CDR3 sequence: CASSAGGYSYEQYF. The CDR3 nucleotides are TGCGCCAGCAGCGCGGGAGGATACTCCTACGAGCAGTACTTC.